Presented here are 19 T cell receptor beta chains from one specimen sequenced in a study of Ad26.COV2.S vaccination and SARS-CoV-2 variants. This table comes from immunoSEQ multiplex PCR, and its TCRdb copy is limited to in-frame clones, with some not included. The table includes 290,000 or so clones, more than 75% detected once. Specified treatment: some 20 received Ad26.COV2.S at low or high dose, single or two shots; five or six received placebo; per-sample allocation not given. Vaccine and placebo recipients were sampled on day 63 after the first injection. The sequencing used peripheral blood, collected in a trial of Ad26.COV2.S vaccine versus placebo. The receptors shown here come from a person aged 18 to 59 who received the Ad26.COV2.S COVID-19 vaccine or a placebo.

The CDR3 DNA follows: TGTGCCAGCAGCTTAGATGGGACAGGGGGAGGCTACACCTTC. Its translation is CASSLDGTGGGYTF. The V call is TRBV11-2, the J call TRBJ1-2, with TRBD1 identical over 11 bases. The CDR3 is made up of 14 amino acids. The V segment lost 0 bases and the J segment 8 bases; nucleotides outside the gene matches: 2. The germline gives CDR1 SGHAT, CDR2 FQNNGV.

The chain recombines TRBV13 with TRBJ1-2; D unclear. Germline CDR1 PRHDT, CDR2 FYEKMQ (reference sequence). Deletions cut 0 bases from V and 5 bases from J, with 10 bases between. This CDR3 is built from 14 residues. CDR3 DNA: TGTGCCAGCAGCTTAGGCCGTCAGATATATGGCTACACCTTC. Residues: CASSLGRQIYGYTF.

The chain employs TRBV13 and TRBJ2-2, with 15 positions matching TRBD2. J gave up 1 base and V 4 bases, and 13 bases lay outside the gene matches. The length of the CDR3 is 21 residues. The V gene's germline CDR1 is PRHDT and CDR2 FYEKMQ (reference sequence). The CDR3 is CASSYQAGLAGGRGNTGELFF. The CDR3 DNA reads as TGTGCCAGCAGCTATCAAGCGGGACTAGCGGGGGGCAGGGGGAACACCGGGGAGCTGTTTTTT.

The rearrangement uses TRBV19 and TRBJ1-5, with 8 nucleotides matching TRBD1. Germline V lookup: CDR1 LNHDA, CDR2 SQIVND (reference sequence). The CDR3 runs 15 residues. V lost 3 bases and J lost 6; bases outside the gene matches: 7. CDR3 amino acids: CASSIPGQGSQPQHF. CDR3 sequence (DNA): TGTGCCAGTAGTATCCCAGGACAGGGAAGTCAGCCCCAGCATTTT.

The chain combines TRBV19 with TRBJ1-2; possibly TRBD1 for D (6 bases). From germline, CDR1 is LNHDA and CDR2 SQIVND (reference sequence). The CDR3 is made up of 15 amino acids. Trimming stripped 3 bases from V and 0 bases from J, with 11 bases between. The CDR3 sequence: CASSIPGEANYGYTF. CDR3 coding DNA: TGTGCCAGTAGTATTCCAGGGGAAGCTAACTATGGCTACACCTTC.

In its sample, this clone was seen once. This chain joins TRBV6-5 and TRBJ1-3, with a tentative D call TRBD1 (6 bases). The CDR3 consists of 13 residues. Looked up from germline, CDR1 is MNHEY and CDR2 is SVGAGI. Trimming left V 2 bases short and J 8 bases short, with 10 bases between. The CDR3 loop is CASSYAQGDTIYF. In DNA form, the CDR3 reads TGTGCCAGCAGTTACGCACAGGGAGACACCATATATTTT.

Only a few counts were recorded for this clone. The rearrangement links TRBV2 to TRBJ1-1, with a tentative D call TRBD1 (5 bases). The CDR3 runs to 13 residues. Looked up from germline, CDR1 is SNHLY and CDR2 is FYNNEI. The V gene lost 7 bases and the J gene lost 6 bases, with 15 bases spanning the gap. CDR3 sequence (DNA): TGTGCCAGCACCAGGGAGGTAAATCCTGAAGCTTTCTTT. Translating it yields CASTREVNPEAFF.

This chain connects TRBV4-1 to TRBJ2-7; D assignment may be TRBD1 or TRBD2 (5 bases each). Germline V gene data show CDR1 as MGHRA and CDR2 as YSYEKL. V was shortened by 3 bases and J by 6 bases, with 18 bases between the two germline ends. The CDR3 spans 15 residues. CDR3 bases: TGCGCCAGCAGCCAGGACCCGGGCGAGAGGGGCGAGCAGTACTTC. Its protein product is CASSQDPGERGEQYF.

CDR3 nucleotides: TGTGCCAGCAGCCCACGAGGGATACAAACCGGGGAGCTGTTTTTT. Translating it yields CASSPRGIQTGELFF. The gene calls are TRBV7-9 and TRBJ2-2; possibly TRBD2 for D (5 bases). The CDR3 extends over 15 amino acids. CDR1 is SEHNR and CDR2 is FQNEAQ in the germline V gene (reference sequence). Trimming stripped 5 bases from V and 5 bases from J, with 15 bases between.

The V call is TRBV2, the J call TRBJ1-2; maybe TRBD1 (5 bases). The V and J ends lost 7 bases and 8 bases respectively, with 23 bases between them. Germline V gene sequence: CDR1 SNHLY, CDR2 FYNNEI. This CDR3 spans 15 amino acids. Here the CDR3 reads CASNPNWGGSDGYTF. In nucleotides, the CDR3 is TGTGCCAGCAACCCGAACTGGGGGGGGAGTGACGGCTACACCTTC.

The chain has TRBV7-2 and TRBJ2-3; D unclear. Germline lookup yields CDR1 SGHTA and CDR2 FQGNSA. The CDR3 is 14 residues long. The V gene lost 5 bases and the J gene lost 3 bases, with 12 bases spanning the gap. CDR3 sequence (DNA): TGTGCCAGCAGCCCTCCAGCGCGGACAGATACGCAGTATTTT. Translated, it gives CASSPPARTDTQYF.

The chain links TRBV19 to TRBJ2-1; D might be TRBD1 (6 bases). The germline gives CDR1 LNHDA, CDR2 SQIVND (reference sequence). This CDR3 is 13 amino acids long. The ends were cut back, 3 bases at V and 5 bases at J, with 8 bases in the middle. The DNA of the CDR3 is TGTGCCAGTAGTATTGGACAGAACAATGAGCAGTTCTTC. It is translated as CASSIGQNNEQFF.

The gene calls are TRBV12-5 and TRBJ1-1, with D maybe TRBD1 (6 bases). CDR3 length: 13 residues. Germline values: CDR1 LGHNT, CDR2 FRNRAP. V was shortened by 0 bases and J by 6 bases, with 8 bases between the two germline ends. CDR3 amino acids: CASGLVRGSEAFF. CDR3 DNA sequence: TGTGCTAGTGGTTTGGTCAGGGGTTCTGAAGCTTTCTTT.

The rearrangement uses TRBV11-2 and TRBJ2-1, with 8 bases matching TRBD2. Germline CDR1 SGHAT, CDR2 FQNNGV. The CDR3 extends over 16 amino acids. The junction had 5 bases not matched to a gene; V was cut back by 0 bases and J by 4 bases. The CDR3 region is CASSLDLAGSYNEQFF. The DNA of the CDR3 is TGTGCCAGCAGCTTAGATCTAGCGGGCTCTTACAATGAGCAGTTCTTC.

J is TRBJ1-1 and V is TRBV9, with TRBD1 as a possible D gene (6 bases). V was trimmed by 0 bases and J by 1 base, leaving 16 bases between them. This CDR3 comprises 17 residues. Germline V gene lookup returns CDR1 SGDLS and CDR2 YYNGEE. This chain's CDR3 is CASSVGPGATTNTEAFF. Written as DNA, the CDR3 is TGTGCCAGCAGCGTAGGTCCAGGGGCGACTACGAACACTGAAGCTTTCTTT.

The CDR3 loop reads CASRARGEVGELFF. The CDR3 DNA follows: TGTGCCTCTCGGGCACGGGGTGAAGTCGGGGAGCTGTTTTTT. V is TRBV6-4 and J is TRBJ2-2; D is possibly TRBD2 (5 bases). Trimming removed 11 bases from V and 7 bases from J, with 20 bases in between. CDR1 MRHNA and CDR2 SNTAGT come from the germline V gene. The length of the CDR3 is 14 residues.

V is TRBV5-1 and J is TRBJ1-2, with D uncertain. The CDR3 length is 11 residues. The V end was cut by 0 bases, the J end by 11 bases, with 8 bases between. Germline V gives CDR1 SGHRS, CDR2 YFSETQ. CDR3 nucleotides: TGCGCCAGCAGCTTGGTAGGGCCTTACACCTTC. Protein product: CASSLVGPYTF. Looking up the rest from reference TRBV5-1 and TRBJ1-2 gives the full variable domain: KAGVTQTPRYLIKTRGQQVTLSCSPISGHRSVSWYQQTPGQGLQFLFEYFSETQRNKGNFPGRFSGRQFSNSRSEMNVSTLELGDSALYLCASSLVGPYTFGSGTRLTVV.

The rearrangement links TRBV19 to TRBJ2-1, with TRBD1 identical over 8 bases. Trimming took 3 bases from V and 5 from J; bases not matched to a gene: 6. The CDR3 covers 15 residues. Per the germline V gene, CDR1 is LNHDA and CDR2 is SQIVND (reference sequence). DNA for the CDR3: TGTGCCAGTAGTATCATGACAGGGGCGAACAATGAGCAGTTCTTC. The encoded protein is CASSIMTGANNEQFF.

V usage is TRBV5-1 and J usage is TRBJ1-4, with 7 bases that match TRBD1. J lost 5 bases, V lost 5 bases, and 12 bases had no gene match. The CDR3 has 16 amino acids. Per germline, CDR1 SGHRS and CDR2 YFSETQ. In DNA, the CDR3 is TGCGCCAGCAGTGAAAAGCCGGGACAGCCCAATGAAAAACTGTTTTTT. Its protein is CASSEKPGQPNEKLFF.